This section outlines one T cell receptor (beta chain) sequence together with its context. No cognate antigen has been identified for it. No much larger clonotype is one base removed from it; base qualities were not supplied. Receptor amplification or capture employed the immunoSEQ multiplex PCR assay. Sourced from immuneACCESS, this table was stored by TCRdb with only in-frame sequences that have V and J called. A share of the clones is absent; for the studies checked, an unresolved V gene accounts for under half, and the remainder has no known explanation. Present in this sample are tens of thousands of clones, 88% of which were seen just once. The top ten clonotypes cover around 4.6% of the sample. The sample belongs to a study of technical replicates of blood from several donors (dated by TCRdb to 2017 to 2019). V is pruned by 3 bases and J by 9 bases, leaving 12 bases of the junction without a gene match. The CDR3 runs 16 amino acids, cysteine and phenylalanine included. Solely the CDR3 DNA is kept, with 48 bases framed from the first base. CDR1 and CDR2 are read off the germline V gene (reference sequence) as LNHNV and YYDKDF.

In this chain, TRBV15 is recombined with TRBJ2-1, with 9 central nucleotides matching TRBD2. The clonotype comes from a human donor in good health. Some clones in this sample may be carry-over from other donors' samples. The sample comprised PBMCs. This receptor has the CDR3 CATSSTVGRTSVEQFF. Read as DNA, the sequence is TGTGCCACCAGCAGCACAGTGGGGAGGACTAGCGTTGAGCAGTTCTTC. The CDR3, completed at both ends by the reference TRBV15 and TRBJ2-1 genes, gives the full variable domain DAMVIQNPRYQVTQFGKPVTLSCSQTLNHNVMYWYQQKSSQAPKLLFHYYDKDFNNEADTPDNFQSRRPNTSFCFLDIRSPGLGDTAMYLCATSSTVGRTSVEQFFGPGTRLTVL.